The 12 T cell receptor beta chains listed next were all sequenced from one sample in a study of CD8 T cells in ankylosing spondylitis. From the 5' RACE reads, TCRdb called clonotypes with MiXCR, one entry per CDR3 protein. The sample includes roughly 180,000 distinct CDR3 sequences, around 13% of them seen just once. Sequenced sample: blood, either unsorted or a sorted T cell fraction (not recorded which). The receptors derive from a male donor with ankylosing spondylitis or in good health (not recorded which).

The rearrangement links TRBV11-1 to TRBJ2-7; 13 nucleotides line up with TRBD2. The trim removed 3 bases at V and 5 bases at J, leaving 7 bases unmatched. This CDR3 has 16 residues. From germline, CDR1 is SGHAT and CDR2 FQDESV (reference sequence). The CDR3 nucleotides are TGTGCCAGCAGCTTGGAGTTACTAGCGGGAGGGGACGAGCAGTACTTC. Amino acids: CASSLELLAGGDEQYF. Full variable domain (missing parts from reference TRBV11-1 and TRBJ2-7): EAEVAQSPRYKITEKSQAVAFWCDPISGHATLYWYRQILGQGPELLVQFQDESVVDDSQLPKDRFSAERLKGVDSTLKIQPAELGDSAMYLCASSLELLAGGDEQYFGPGTRLTVT.

This clonotype was counted only a few times. J is TRBJ2-1 and V is TRBV12-3 or TRBV12-4, with 11 bases matching TRBD2. J gave up 9 bases and V 6 bases, and 7 bases lay outside the gene matches. This CDR3 region has 14 residues. CDR3 in DNA: TGTGCCAGCAGCGCCGGGACTAGCGGTTCTGAGCAGTTCTTC. It is translated as CASSAGTSGSEQFF.

This chain joins TRBV18 and TRBJ2-1, with D maybe TRBD2 (6 bases). The CDR3 is made up of 17 amino acids. V was pared by 5 bases and J by 3 bases, with 20 bases between. Germline V gene data show CDR1 as KGHSH and CDR2 as LQKENI. The CDR3 DNA follows: TGTGCCAGCTCAGGTCTCACCTTCCGGGGGAGCTACAATGAGCAGTTCTTC. The encoded protein is CASSGLTFRGSYNEQFF.

In DNA form, the CDR3 reads TGTGCCAGCAGTTACACATCTCAGGGAGCTTTCTTT. Translation: CASSYTSQGAFF. J is TRBJ1-1 and V is TRBV12-3 or TRBV12-4, with a possible D match to TRBD1 (5 bases). The CDR3 totals 12 residues. Trimming left V 4 bases short and J 10 bases short, with 13 bases between.

This clonotype was seen at least ten times. This chain uses TRBV12-3 or TRBV12-4 with TRBJ2-1, with 10 nucleotides matching TRBD1. This CDR3 is 16 amino acids long. The J segment lost 1 base and the V segment lost 5 bases, leaving 5 bases of the junction unmatched. The CDR3 loop reads CASSAGTGASYNEQFF. For the CDR3, the DNA is TGTGCCAGCAGTGCCGGGACAGGGGCATCCTACAATGAGCAGTTCTTC.

V is TRBV5-1 and J is TRBJ2-1; 10 bases are a match to TRBD1. Germline loops: CDR1 SGHRS, CDR2 YFSETQ. The CDR3 consists of 16 residues. V shed 4 bases and J 7 bases; nucleotides not matched to a gene: 11. DNA of the CDR3: TGCGCCAGCAGCGCGACCGGACAGGGGGTTTCGAATGAGCAGTTCTTC. It encodes CASSATGQGVSNEQFF.

This clonotype was seen a few times. The CDR3 protein is CASSVEDYNEQFF. For the CDR3, the DNA is TGTGCCAGCAGCGTCGAGGACTACAATGAGCAGTTCTTC. The J gene is TRBJ2-1, the V gene TRBV9, with D unclear. The germline V gene encodes CDR1 SGDLS and CDR2 YYNGEE. This CDR3 region has 13 residues. V was pared by 2 bases and J by 3 bases, with 6 bases between.

This clonotype occurred a few times. The V call is TRBV30, the J call TRBJ2-7; 9 nucleotides agree with TRBD1. After removal of 3 bases from V and 4 bases from J, the junction contained 4 bases not matched to a gene. Germline loops: CDR1 GTSNPN, CDR2 SVGIG (reference sequence). The CDR3 has 13 residues. The CDR3 is CAWRGQGGYEQYF. In DNA form, the CDR3 reads TGTGCCTGGAGGGGACAGGGAGGTTACGAGCAGTACTTC.

The V and J genes are TRBV5-1 and TRBJ2-7, with 7 bases that match TRBD2. CDR3 length: 14 amino acids. Germline CDR1 is SGHRS and CDR2 is YFSETQ. The junction had 2 bases not matched to a gene; V was cut back by 1 base and J by 1 base. The DNA of the CDR3 is TGCGCCAGCAGCTTGATCGGGGGGTCCTACGAGCAGTACTTC. It is translated as CASSLIGGSYEQYF.

This clonotype was detected a few times. The genes are TRBV7-8 and TRBJ1-5; D gene uncertain. Germline loops: CDR1 SGHVS, CDR2 FQNEAQ. V was clipped by 4 bases and J by 2 bases, with 9 bases between them. This CDR3 is built from 14 residues. CDR3 region: CASSSARGNQPQHF. CDR3 DNA: TGTGCCAGCAGCTCCGCCCGAGGCAATCAGCCCCAGCATTTT.

This clonotype was detected only a few times. This chain links TRBV7-9 with TRBJ2-7; 7 nucleotides line up with TRBD2. V shed 1 base and J 2 bases; nucleotides not matched to a gene: 2. Germline V lookup: CDR1 SEHNR, CDR2 FQNEAQ (reference sequence). The CDR3 loop spans 14 amino acids. The CDR3 region has the DNA TGTGCCAGCAGCTTAGAAACTAGCGCCTACGAGCAGTACTTC. It codes for CASSLETSAYEQYF. The variable domain in full, with the rest retrieved from reference TRBV7-9 and TRBJ2-7, is DTGVSQNPRHKITKRGQNVTFRCDPISEHNRLYWYRQTLGQGPEFLTYFQNEAQLEKSRLLSDRFSAERPKGSFSTLEIQRTEQGDSAMYLCASSLETSAYEQYFGPGTRLTVT.

Ten or more counts support this clonotype. This rearrangement joins TRBV4-1 to TRBJ1-5; D unresolved. The germline gives CDR1 MGHRA, CDR2 YSYEKL. Trimming removed 1 base at V and 6 bases at J, with 13 bases between. The CDR3 consists of 15 residues. CDR3 region: CASSQGLADTQPQHF. In nucleotides, the CDR3 is TGCGCCAGCAGCCAAGGTTTGGCGGATACTCAGCCCCAGCATTTT.